The 4 T cell receptor beta chains below all came from one sample that was sequenced in a study of CD8 T cells in Susac syndrome (dated by TCRdb to about 2019). Library method: the immunoSEQ multiplex PCR assay. RNA was extracted using the RNeasy kit, and about 0.45 to 1 microgram was reverse transcribed with random hexamers. TCRdb trimmed the raw reads at Q25, called clones with MiXCR and kept productive beta chains. Each CDR3 protein gets just one entry, which takes the most common genes and DNA from the rows behind it. The sample has under 200,000 distinct CDR3 sequences on record, around 94% of them singletons. 0.1% to 0.13% of the sample is in the top ten clones. The material sequenced was CD4+ T cells from PBMCs. Receptors were obtained from a human donor with Susac syndrome.

The rearrangement joins TRBV7-3 to TRBJ2-1; D ambiguous. Trimming stripped 5 bases from V and 9 bases from J, with 14 bases between. Germline V CDR1 and CDR2: SGHTA, FQGTGA. CDR3 size: 13 residues. CDR3 sequence (DNA): TGTGCCAGCAGCCACTTTGGTAGTAGTGAGCAGTTCTTC. This sequence encodes CASSHFGSSEQFF. Based on the CDR3 plus reference TRBV7-3 and TRBJ2-1, the full variable domain is GAGVSQTPSNKVTEKGKYVELRCDPISGHTALYWYRQSLGQGPEFLIYFQGTGAADDSGLPNDRFFAVRPEGSVSTLKIQRTERGDSAVYLCASSHFGSSEQFFGPGTRLTVL.

The rearrangement joins TRBV29-1 to TRBJ1-5; 9 nucleotides line up with TRBD1. After removal of 1 base from V and 11 bases from J, the junction contained 6 bases not matched to a gene. This CDR3 is built from 13 residues. The V gene's germline CDR1 is SQVTM and CDR2 ANQGSEA. CDR3 sequence reads: CSVEGGGQGTQHF. In DNA form, the CDR3 reads TGCAGCGTTGAAGGGGGGGGACAGGGAACCCAGCATTTT.

This chain uses TRBV4-2 with TRBJ2-3; 13 bases line up with TRBD2. The ends lost 4 bases at V and 2 bases at J; junction bases unmatched: 3. In germline, CDR1 is LGHNA, CDR2 YNFKEQ. CDR3 length: 16 amino acids. The CDR3 nucleotides read TGTGCCAGCAGCCCTGGGACTAGCGGGACCACAGATACGCAGTATTTT. Translated: CASSPGTSGTTDTQYF.

This clonotype was detected only once. The V and J genes are TRBV7-8 and TRBJ1-1, with D perhaps TRBD1 (6 bases). V was trimmed by 0 bases and J by 6 bases, leaving 11 bases between them. The CDR3 loop spans 14 amino acids. Germline lookup yields CDR1 SGHVS and CDR2 FQNEAQ. The CDR3 DNA sequence: TGTGCCAGCAGCTTAGCCTTGACAGGAGCTGAAGCTTTCTTT. Residues: CASSLALTGAEAFF.